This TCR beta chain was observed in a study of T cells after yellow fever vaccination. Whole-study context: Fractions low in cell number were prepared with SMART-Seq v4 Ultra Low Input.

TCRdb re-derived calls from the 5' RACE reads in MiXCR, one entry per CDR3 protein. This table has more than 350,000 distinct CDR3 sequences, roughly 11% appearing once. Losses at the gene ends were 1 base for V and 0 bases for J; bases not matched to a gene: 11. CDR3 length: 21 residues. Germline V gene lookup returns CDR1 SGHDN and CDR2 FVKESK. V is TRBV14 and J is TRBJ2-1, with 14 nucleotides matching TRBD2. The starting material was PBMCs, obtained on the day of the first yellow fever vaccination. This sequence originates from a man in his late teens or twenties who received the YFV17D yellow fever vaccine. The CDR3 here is CASSQVRLAGGDLSSYNEQFF. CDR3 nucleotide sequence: TGTGCCAGCAGCCAAGTGAGACTAGCGGGGGGGGACCTGAGCTCCTACAATGAGCAGTTCTTC.